The rows below give T cell receptor beta chains drawn from one sample of a study of radiation and T cells in renal cell carcinoma. Assay: immunoSEQ multiplex PCR; the TCRdb copy retains only in-frame clones and omits some. The sample carries 50,000 to 70,000 clones, about 80% recorded once. The source was blood, collected from a patient whose treatment included radiotherapy and nephrectomy. Source of these receptors: a man in his fifties or sixties with renal cell carcinoma. Both conserved end residues are part of each CDR3. D genes are given only for firm matches. Clone size is stated in some rows and not others, as once, few, many or a class when expanded.

size	V	J	D	CDR3	DNA
few	TRBV4-3	TRBJ1-1	TRBD1	CASSQYAAGGWDTEAFF	TGCGCCAGCAGCCAGTATGCCGCAGGGGGCTGGGATACTGAAGCTTTCTTT
once	TRBV28	TRBJ2-4	NA	CASQGGSGKNIQYF	TGTGCCAGCCAGGGGGGCTCGGGCAAAAACATTCAGTACTTC
NA	TRBV5-6	TRBJ1-2	NA	CASSSSDRCTF	TGTGCCAGCAGCTCCTCCGACAGGTGCACCTTC
NA	TRBV27	TRBJ1-2	NA	CASSLDRHAGYTF	TGTGCCAGCAGTTTAGACCGCCATGCAGGCTACACCTTC
NA	TRBV5-1	TRBJ2-2	TRBD2	CASSLDAGGGELFF	TGCGCCAGCAGCTTGGATGCGGGAGGCGGGGAGCTGTTTTTT
once	TRBV7-2	TRBJ2-5	NA	CASSSGGLQETQYF	TGTGCCAGCAGCTCAGGGGGGTTACAAGAGACCCAGTACTTC
few	TRBV14	TRBJ1-2	NA	CASSQDRSGNYGYTF	TGTGCCAGCAGCCAAGATCGATCCGGGAACTATGGCTACACCTTC
NA	TRBV14	TRBJ1-1	NA	CASSLREPPWARAFF	TGTGCCAGCAGCCTACGAGAACCCCCCTGGGCTAGAGCTTTCTTT
NA	TRBV11-3	TRBJ2-3	NA	CASSLASGYGEDTQYF	TGTGCCAGCAGCTTAGCCAGCGGGTACGGAGAAGATACGCAGTATTTT
NA	TRBV14	TRBJ2-7	NA	CASSQDFLSATYEQYF	TGTGCCAGCAGCCAAGATTTCCTTTCAGCGACCTACGAGCAGTACTTC
NA	TRBV7-8	TRBJ2-3	NA	CASSLGGKPATDTQYF	TGTGCCAGCAGCTTGGGGGGCAAACCGGCGACAGATACGCAGTATTTT
NA	TRBV4-3	TRBJ2-7	TRBD1	CASSQDRYWGQGAYEQYF	TGCGCCAGCAGCCAAGATCGGTATTGGGGACAGGGGGCCTACGAGCAGTACTTC
NA	TRBV11-3	TRBJ1-4	NA	CASSRRNEKLFF	TGTGCCAGCAGCCGGCGGAATGAAAAACTGTTTTTT
NA	TRBV19	TRBJ2-3	TRBD2	CASGLAGRADTQYF	TGTGCCAGCGGACTAGCGGGACGGGCAGATACGCAGTATTTT
NA	TRBV4-3	TRBJ1-4	NA	CASSPQISTGLLVF	TGCGCCAGCAGCCCCCAGATTAGTACGGGGCTCTTAGTTTTT
NA	TRBV10-3	TRBJ2-2	TRBD2	CANRGLADTGELFF	TGTGCCAACCGGGGACTAGCGGACACCGGGGAGCTGTTTTTT
NA	TRBV7-3	TRBJ2-3	NA	CASSLGLAKDTQYF	TGTGCCAGCAGCTTAGGTCTAGCCAAAGATACGCAGTATTTT
NA	TRBV6-4	TRBJ2-7	TRBD1	CASSEGDRVGYEQYF	TGTGCCAGCAGTGAGGGGGACAGGGTGGGGTACGAGCAGTACTTC
NA	TRBV4-1	TRBJ1-5	NA	CASSQARGAGNQPQHF	TGCGCCAGCAGCCAAGCGCGGGGGGCTGGCAATCAGCCCCAGCATTTT
NA	TRBV7-9	TRBJ2-6	TRBD1	CAAGTGAYAGANVLTF	TGTGCCGCCGGGACAGGGGCATATGCTGGGGCCAACGTCCTGACTTTC
NA	TRBV5-8	TRBJ2-1	TRBD2	CASSSGLTSGRWNEQFF	TGTGCCAGCAGTTCTGGACTGACTAGCGGGAGATGGAATGAGCAGTTCTTC
NA	TRBV29-1	TRBJ1-1	NA	CSVRAPDGAFF	TGCAGCGTTCGAGCCCCAGACGGAGCTTTCTTT
NA	TRBV6-5	TRBJ2-4	NA	CASSPLDTKNIQYF	TGTGCCAGCAGTCCCTTGGATACCAAAAACATTCAGTACTTC
NA	TRBV30	TRBJ2-7	NA	CAWSGQYEQYF	TGTGCCTGGAGCGGACAGTACGAGCAGTACTTC
few	TRBV9	TRBJ2-1	TRBD1	CASSATGSGYNEQFF	TGTGCCAGCAGCGCGACAGGGTCGGGCTACAATGAGCAGTTCTTC
NA	TRBV2	TRBJ2-7	NA	CAAGGTELYEQYF	TGTGCCGCAGGGGGGACAGAACTCTACGAGCAGTACTTC
few	TRBV10-3	TRBJ1-1	NA	CAITRTALADTNMNTEAFF	TGTGCCATCACCCGGACAGCCTTGGCTGATACAAACATGAACACTGAAGCTTTCTTT
NA	TRBV28	TRBJ1-2	NA	CASSLAGAWGGYTF	TGTGCCAGCAGTTTAGCGGGGGCATGGGGTGGCTACACCTTC
NA	TRBV19	TRBJ1-5	NA	CASSIGGSIGLSNQPQHF	TGTGCCAGTAGTATAGGCGGGTCGATCGGACTTAGCAATCAGCCCCAGCATTTT
few	TRBV21-1	TRBJ1-2	NA	CALPSNYGYTF	TGTGCCCTTCCCTCCAACTATGGCTACACCTTC
once	TRBV2	TRBJ1-3	NA	CASSSGNRGGNTIYF	TGTGCCAGCAGTTCAGGGAACCGTGGAGGAAACACCATATATTTT